This T cell receptor (beta chain) derives from a study of beta chain features in type 1 diabetes. Study-wide points: For cells with high TCR expression, cDNA sequencing could yield over-representation.

This clone has a handful of counts. Antigen unknown. V dropped 1 base and J dropped 2; count of bases not matched to a gene: 6. Per germline, CDR1 SGHTA and CDR2 FQGNSA. CDR3 size: 17 residues. Of the isolated RNA, all was reverse transcribed, and so the sequenced material was expressed TCRB transcripts. Some clones are missing from TCRdb's copy, which holds only in-frame ones; the method was immunoSEQ multiplex PCR. The repertoire has about 40,000 clones, 55% to 70% of them found once; the top ten carry 2% to 2.5%. Every donor had blood drawn once into heparin, around 0.12 L on average. The receptor was isolated from a woman in her 30s in good health. Sequenced sample: Tregs from blood. The chain has TRBV7-2 and TRBJ2-5, with 11 bases that match TRBD2. The CDR3 is CASSLGRTSGPQETQYF. CDR3 coding DNA: TGTGCCAGCAGCTTAGGGCGGACTAGCGGGCCTCAAGAGACCCAGTACTTC.